The T cell receptor (beta chain) under discussion was sequenced for a study of shared clonotypes between healthy human individuals. About this clone itself: Its specificity is not known.

Profiled with immunoSEQ multiplex PCR; TCRdb holds only in-frame clones, not every one. The table lists about 380,000 clones, 95% to 97% of them singletons. Germline CDR1 reads SNHLY; CDR2 reads FYNNEI. CDR3 length: 13 amino acids. Trimming stripped 2 bases from V and 1 base from J, with 5 bases between. Study findings and constraints: In four donors, about 5% of naive CD4 clonotypes appeared in common.

The J gene is TRBJ1-2, the V gene TRBV2; D gene uncertain. This clonotype originated in a man under 40 in good health. Material: memory CD8+ T cells sorted from blood. The sample's subset: CD45RO+ cells pooled with CCR7-negative TemRA cells. The CDR3 loop is CASSELRNYGYTF. In DNA, the CDR3 is TGTGCCAGCAGTGAACTCCGTAACTATGGCTACACCTTC. The whole variable domain, remainder taken from reference TRBV2 and TRBJ1-2, is EPEVTQTPSHQVTQMGQEVILRCVPISNHLYFYWYRQILGQKVEFLVSFYNNEISEKSEIFDDQFSVERPDGSNFTLKIRSTKLEDSAMYFCASSELRNYGYTFGSGTRLTVV.